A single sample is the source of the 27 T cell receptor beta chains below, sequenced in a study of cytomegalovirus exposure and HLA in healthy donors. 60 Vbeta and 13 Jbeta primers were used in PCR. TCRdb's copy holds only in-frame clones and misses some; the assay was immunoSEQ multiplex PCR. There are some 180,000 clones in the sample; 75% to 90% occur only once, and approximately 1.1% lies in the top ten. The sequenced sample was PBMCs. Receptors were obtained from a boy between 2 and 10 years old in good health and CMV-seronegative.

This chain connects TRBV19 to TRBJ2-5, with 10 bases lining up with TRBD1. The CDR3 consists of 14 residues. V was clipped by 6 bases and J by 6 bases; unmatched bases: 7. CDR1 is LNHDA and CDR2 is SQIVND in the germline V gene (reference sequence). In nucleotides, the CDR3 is TGTGCCAGTAGAGACGACAGGGGGCGGAAGACCCAGTACTTC. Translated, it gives CASRDDRGRKTQYF.

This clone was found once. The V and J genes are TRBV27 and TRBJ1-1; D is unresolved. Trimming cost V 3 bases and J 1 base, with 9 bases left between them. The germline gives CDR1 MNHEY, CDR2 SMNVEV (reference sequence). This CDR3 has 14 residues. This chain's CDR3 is CASSLVRQNTEAFF. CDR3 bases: TGTGCCAGCAGTTTGGTCAGACAGAACACTGAAGCTTTCTTT.

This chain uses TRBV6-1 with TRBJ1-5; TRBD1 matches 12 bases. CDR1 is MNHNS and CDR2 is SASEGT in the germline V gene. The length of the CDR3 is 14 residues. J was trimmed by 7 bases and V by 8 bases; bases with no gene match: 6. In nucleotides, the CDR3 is TGTGCCAGCGGGGGACAGGGGGCCATCCAGCCCCAGCATTTT. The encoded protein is CASGGQGAIQPQHF.

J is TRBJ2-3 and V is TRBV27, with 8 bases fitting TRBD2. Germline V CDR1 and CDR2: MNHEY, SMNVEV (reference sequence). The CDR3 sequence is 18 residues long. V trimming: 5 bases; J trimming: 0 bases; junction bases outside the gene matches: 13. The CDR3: CASSLIAGRRTSTDTQYF. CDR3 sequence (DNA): TGTGCCAGCAGTCTTATAGCGGGGAGGAGAACTAGCACAGATACGCAGTATTTT.

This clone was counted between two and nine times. DNA of the CDR3: TGTGCCAGCAGTGCCTCCAGGGGGGAACAAGAGACCCAGTACTTC. Protein sequence: CASSASRGEQETQYF. The chain combines TRBV2 with TRBJ2-5; D perhaps matches TRBD1 (7 bases). V shed 4 bases and J shed 2 bases, with 14 bases lying between them. Germline V gene lookup returns CDR1 SNHLY and CDR2 FYNNEI. This CDR3 contains 15 residues.

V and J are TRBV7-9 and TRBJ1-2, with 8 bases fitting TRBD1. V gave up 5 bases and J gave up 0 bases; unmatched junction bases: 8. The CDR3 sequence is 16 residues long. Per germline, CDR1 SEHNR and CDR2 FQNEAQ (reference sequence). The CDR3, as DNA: TGTGCCAGCAGCCCAATGCAGGGACAGGCTAACTATGGCTACACCTTC. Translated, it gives CASSPMQGQANYGYTF. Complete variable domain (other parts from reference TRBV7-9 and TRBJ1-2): DTGVSQNPRHKITKRGQNVTFRCDPISEHNRLYWYRQTLGQGPEFLTYFQNEAQLEKSRLLSDRFSAERPKGSFSTLEIQRTEQGDSAMYLCASSPMQGQANYGYTFGSGTRLTVV.

The CDR3 spells CASRNRVTGELFF. The CDR3 region has the DNA TGTGCCAGCCGTAACAGGGTAACCGGGGAGCTGTTTTTT. V gene TRBV2 combines with J gene TRBJ2-2; a possible D gene is TRBD1 (6 bases). Germline V gene data show CDR1 as SNHLY and CDR2 as FYNNEI. There are 13 residues in the CDR3. Trimming removed 8 bases at V and 5 bases at J, with 12 bases between.

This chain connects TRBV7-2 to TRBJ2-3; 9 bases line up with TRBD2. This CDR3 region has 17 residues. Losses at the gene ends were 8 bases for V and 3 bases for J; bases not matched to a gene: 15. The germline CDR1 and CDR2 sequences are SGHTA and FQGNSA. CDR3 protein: CASATQGTSFSTDTQYF. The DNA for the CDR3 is TGTGCCAGCGCAACTCAAGGGACTAGCTTTTCAACAGATACGCAGTATTTT.

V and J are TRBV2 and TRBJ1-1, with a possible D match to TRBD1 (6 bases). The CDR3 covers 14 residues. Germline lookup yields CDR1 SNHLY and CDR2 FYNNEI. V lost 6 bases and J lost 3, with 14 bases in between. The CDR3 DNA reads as TGTGCCAGCAGATCGACAGGCCTGGACACTGAAGCTTTCTTT. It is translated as CASRSTGLDTEAFF.

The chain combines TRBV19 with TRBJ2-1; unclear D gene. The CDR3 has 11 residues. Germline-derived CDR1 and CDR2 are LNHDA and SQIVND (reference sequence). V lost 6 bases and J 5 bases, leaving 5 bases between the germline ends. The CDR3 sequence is CASRHNNEQFF. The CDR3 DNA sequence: TGTGCCAGTAGACACAACAATGAGCAGTTCTTC.

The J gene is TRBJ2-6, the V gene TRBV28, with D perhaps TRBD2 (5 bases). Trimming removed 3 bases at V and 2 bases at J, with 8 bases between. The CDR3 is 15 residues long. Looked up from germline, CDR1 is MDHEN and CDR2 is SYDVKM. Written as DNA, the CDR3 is TGTGCCAGCAGTTTGGTGGGAGCTGGGGCCAACGTCCTGACTTTC. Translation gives CASSLVGAGANVLTF. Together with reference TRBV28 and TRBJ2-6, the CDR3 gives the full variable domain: DVKVTQSSRYLVKRTGEKVFLECVQDMDHENMFWYRQDPGLGLRLIYFSYDVKMKEKGDIPEGYSVSREKKERFSLILESASTNQTSMYLCASSLVGAGANVLTFGAGSRLTVL.

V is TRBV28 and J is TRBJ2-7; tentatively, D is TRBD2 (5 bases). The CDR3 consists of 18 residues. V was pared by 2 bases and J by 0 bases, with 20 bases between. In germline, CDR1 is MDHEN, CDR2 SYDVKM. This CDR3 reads CASSLHGGGSESSYEQYF. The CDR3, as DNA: TGTGCCAGCAGTTTACATGGAGGCGGCAGCGAAAGCTCCTACGAGCAGTACTTC.

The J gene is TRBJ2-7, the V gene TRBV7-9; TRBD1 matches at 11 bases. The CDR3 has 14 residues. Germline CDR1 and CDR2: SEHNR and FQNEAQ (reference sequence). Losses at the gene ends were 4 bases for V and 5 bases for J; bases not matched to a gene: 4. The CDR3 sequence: CASSSPGQGDEQYF. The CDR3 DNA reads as TGTGCCAGCAGCTCGCCGGGACAGGGGGACGAGCAGTACTTC.

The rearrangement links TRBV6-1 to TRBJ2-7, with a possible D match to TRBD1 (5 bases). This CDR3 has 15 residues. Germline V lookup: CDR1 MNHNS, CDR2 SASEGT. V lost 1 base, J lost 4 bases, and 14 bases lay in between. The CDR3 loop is CASSEGQGSWYEQYF. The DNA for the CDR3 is TGTGCCAGCAGTGAAGGTCAGGGTTCGTGGTACGAGCAGTACTTC.

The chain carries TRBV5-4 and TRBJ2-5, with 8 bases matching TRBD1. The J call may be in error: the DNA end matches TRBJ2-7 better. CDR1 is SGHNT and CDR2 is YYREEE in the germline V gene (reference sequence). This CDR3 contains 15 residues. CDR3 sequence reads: CASSLTGGPAYEQYF. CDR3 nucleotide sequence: TGTGCCAGCAGCTTGACAGGGGGTCCCGCCTACGAGCAGTACTTC.

CDR3 nucleotides: TGTGCCAGCAGTATGACCGGGACAGGGTGGGAGACCCAGTACTTC. Its protein is CASSMTGTGWETQYF. The genes are TRBV6-1 and TRBJ2-5; 9 positions match TRBD1. V lost 5 bases to trimming and J lost 5 bases; unmatched junction nucleotides: 9. There are 15 residues in the CDR3. Germline V gene data show CDR1 as MNHNS and CDR2 as SASEGT.

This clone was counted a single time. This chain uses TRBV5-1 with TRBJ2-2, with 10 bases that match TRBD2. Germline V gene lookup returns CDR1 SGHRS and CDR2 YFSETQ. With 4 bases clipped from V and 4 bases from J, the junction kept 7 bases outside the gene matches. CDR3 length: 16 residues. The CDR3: CASSPELAGITGELFF. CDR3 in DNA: TGCGCCAGCAGCCCGGAACTAGCGGGGATCACCGGGGAGCTGTTTTTT.

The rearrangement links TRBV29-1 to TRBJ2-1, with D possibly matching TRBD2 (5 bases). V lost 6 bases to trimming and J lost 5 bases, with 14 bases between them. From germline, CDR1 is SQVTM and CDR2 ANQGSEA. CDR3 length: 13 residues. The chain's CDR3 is CSVPPRGHNEQFF. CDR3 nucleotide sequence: TGCAGCGTCCCACCTAGAGGGCACAATGAGCAGTTCTTC.

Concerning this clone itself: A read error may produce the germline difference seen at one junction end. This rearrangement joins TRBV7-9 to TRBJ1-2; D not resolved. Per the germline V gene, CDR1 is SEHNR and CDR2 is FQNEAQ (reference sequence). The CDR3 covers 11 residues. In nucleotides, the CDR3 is TGTTCCAGCAGCTTAATGCGGAAGTACACCTTC. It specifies CSSSLMRKYTF.

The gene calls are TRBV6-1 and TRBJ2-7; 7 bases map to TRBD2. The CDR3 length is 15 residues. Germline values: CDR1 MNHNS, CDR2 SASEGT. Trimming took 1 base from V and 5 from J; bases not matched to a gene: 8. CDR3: CASSEVGGKFHEQYF. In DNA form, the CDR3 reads TGTGCCAGCAGTGAAGTGGGGGGGAAGTTCCACGAGCAGTACTTC.

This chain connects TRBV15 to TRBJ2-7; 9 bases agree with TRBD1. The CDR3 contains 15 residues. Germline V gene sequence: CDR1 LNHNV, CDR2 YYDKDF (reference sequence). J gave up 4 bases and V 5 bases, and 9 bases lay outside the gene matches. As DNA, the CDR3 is TGTGCCACCAGCCTAGTGGGACAGGGAAGATACGAGCAGTACTTC. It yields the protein CATSLVGQGRYEQYF.

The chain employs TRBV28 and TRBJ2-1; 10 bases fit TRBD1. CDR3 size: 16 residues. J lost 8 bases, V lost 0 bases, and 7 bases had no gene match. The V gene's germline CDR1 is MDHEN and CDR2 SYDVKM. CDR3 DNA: TGTGCCAGCAGTTTATGGACAGGGGGCATTTTCGATGAGCAGTTCTTC. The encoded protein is CASSLWTGGIFDEQFF.

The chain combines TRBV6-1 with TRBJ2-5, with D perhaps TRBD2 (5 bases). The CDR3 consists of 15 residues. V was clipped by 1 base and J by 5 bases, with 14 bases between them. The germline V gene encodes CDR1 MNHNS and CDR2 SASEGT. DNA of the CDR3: TGTGCCAGCAGTGAAGGGGCTAGCCACGCCGAGACCCAGTACTTC. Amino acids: CASSEGASHAETQYF.

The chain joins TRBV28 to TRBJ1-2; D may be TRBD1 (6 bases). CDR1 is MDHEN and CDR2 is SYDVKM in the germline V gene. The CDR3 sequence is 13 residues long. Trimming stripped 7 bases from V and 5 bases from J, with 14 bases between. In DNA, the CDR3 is TGTGCCAGCACGGACAGCGGGGGGTATGGCTACACCTTC. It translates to CASTDSGGYGYTF.

This chain's CDR3 is CASSLAVTGGGEQYF. CDR3 nucleotides: TGTGCCAGCAGCTTAGCGGTGACAGGGGGAGGCGAGCAGTACTTC. The genes are TRBV7-2 and TRBJ2-7; 9 nucleotides align to TRBD1. The V gene's germline CDR1 is SGHTA and CDR2 FQGNSA. J lost 6 bases, V lost 0 bases, and 6 bases had no gene match. The CDR3 extends over 15 amino acids.

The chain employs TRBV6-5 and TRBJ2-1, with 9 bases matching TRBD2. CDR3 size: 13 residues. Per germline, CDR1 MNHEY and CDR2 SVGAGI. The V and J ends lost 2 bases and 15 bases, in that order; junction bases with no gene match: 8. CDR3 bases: TGTGCCAGCAGTTACCATATAGCGGGAGTTAGGTTCTTC. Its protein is CASSYHIAGVRFF.

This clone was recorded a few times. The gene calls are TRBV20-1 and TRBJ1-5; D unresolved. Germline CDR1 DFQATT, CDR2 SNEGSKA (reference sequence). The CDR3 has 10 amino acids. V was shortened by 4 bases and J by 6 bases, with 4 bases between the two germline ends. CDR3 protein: CSANRQPQHF. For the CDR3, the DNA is TGCAGTGCTAATCGTCAGCCCCAGCATTTT.